The 14 T cell receptor beta chains presented below share a single source sample, sequenced in a study of cytomegalovirus exposure and HLA in healthy donors. 13 Jbeta primers and 60 Vbeta primers were used for the PCR. TCRdb's copy holds only in-frame clones and misses some; the assay was immunoSEQ multiplex PCR. This sample has just over 150,000 clones, with about three quarters found just once. Material: PBMCs. All receptors derive from a woman in her forties or fifties in good health and CMV-seropositive.

The CDR3 reads CASSQAFSGGLNQPQHF. In nucleotides, the CDR3 is TGCGCCAGCAGTCAAGCGTTTTCAGGGGGACTCAATCAGCCCCAGCATTTT. The V and J genes are TRBV23-1 and TRBJ1-5, with 7 bases fitting TRBD1. TRBV23-1 is sorted into the ORF group, with uncertain function. The CDR3 spans 17 residues. V lost 2 bases, J lost 3 bases, and 10 bases stayed unmatched.

This clone was seen more than once but under ten times. The rearrangement uses TRBV30 and TRBJ2-3, with no clear D. Per the germline V gene, CDR1 is GTSNPN and CDR2 is SVGIG (reference sequence). The CDR3 covers 13 residues. Trimming took 0 bases from V and 2 from J, leaving 6 bases between them. The CDR3 is CAWSVLLTDTQYF. The DNA for the CDR3 is TGTGCCTGGAGTGTACTCCTCACAGATACGCAGTATTTT.

The V gene is TRBV19, the J gene TRBJ2-2; 7 bases fit TRBD2. The CDR3 totals 16 residues. The germline V gene encodes CDR1 LNHDA and CDR2 SQIVND (reference sequence). J was trimmed by 2 bases and V by 0 bases; bases with no gene match: 3. CDR3 DNA: TGTGCCAGTAGTATAGAGACTAGCCTCAACACCGGGGAGCTGTTTTTT. Protein product: CASSIETSLNTGELFF.

The chain has TRBV27 and TRBJ1-5; 7 bases fit TRBD1. From germline, CDR1 is MNHEY and CDR2 SMNVEV (reference sequence). This CDR3 comprises 15 residues. V was clipped by 2 bases and J by 3 bases; unmatched bases: 4. The CDR3 spells CASSLNRGFNQPQHF. In nucleotides, the CDR3 is TGTGCCAGCAGTTTAAACAGGGGTTTCAATCAGCCCCAGCATTTT.

The chain is built from TRBV19 and TRBJ1-2; D ambiguous. Deletions cut 6 bases from V and 2 bases from J, with 10 bases between. Per the germline V gene, CDR1 is LNHDA and CDR2 is SQIVND (reference sequence). The CDR3 consists of 13 residues. The CDR3 region is CASRRAGNYGYTF. The CDR3 DNA is TGTGCCAGTAGGCGGGCAGGAAACTATGGCTACACCTTC.

The chain recombines TRBV21-1 with TRBJ1-5; the table names TRBD1, a call not compared with the DNA. TRBV21-1 is a recognized pseudogene. This CDR3 is 14 amino acids long. CDR3 residues: CASSGRTAGQPQHF. Written as DNA, the CDR3 is TGTGCCAGCAGCGGACGGACAGCCGGCCAGCCCCAGCATTTT.

The J gene is TRBJ2-3, the V gene TRBV5-4; D ambiguous. The CDR3 is 12 amino acids. The V end lost 4 bases, the J end lost 0 bases, and 3 bases lay between the germline ends. Germline V gives CDR1 SGHNT, CDR2 YYREEE (reference sequence). CDR3 amino acids: CASSPSTDTQYF. CDR3 DNA: TGTGCCAGCAGCCCTAGCACAGATACGCAGTATTTT.

The chain combines TRBV10-3 with TRBJ1-2; 7 bases line up with TRBD1. V shed 2 bases, J shed 0 bases, and the junction held 3 bases outside the gene matches. The CDR3 length is 15 residues. CDR1 and CDR2 (germline): ENHRY, SYGVKD. DNA for the CDR3: TGTGCCATCAGTGAGAGGGGGCAAACTAACTATGGCTACACCTTC. This gives the protein CAISERGQTNYGYTF.

The chain carries TRBV11-2 and TRBJ1-2, with no clear D. Looked up from germline, CDR1 is SGHAT and CDR2 is FQNNGV. The CDR3 totals 14 residues. Trimming shortened V by 0 bases and J by 8 bases, and 13 bases separated the two germline ends. The CDR3 loop is CASSLDSLSYGYTF. The CDR3 region has the DNA TGTGCCAGCAGCTTAGATTCGTTAAGCTACGGCTACACCTTC.

V gene TRBV5-1 combines with J gene TRBJ2-7, with D possibly matching TRBD1 (6 bases). The CDR3 has 14 residues. Germline CDR1 reads SGHRS; CDR2 reads YFSETQ. The ends were cut back, 3 bases at V and 6 bases at J, with 16 bases in the middle. DNA for the CDR3: TGCGCCAGCAGCTCGGGTCCCCCAGGGGCCGAGCAGTACTTC. This translates into CASSSGPPGAEQYF.

This chain connects TRBV9 to TRBJ2-7; 9 nucleotides agree with TRBD1. Germline trimming cut 3 bases from V and 3 bases from J; bases unmatched to any gene: 4. This CDR3 comprises 14 residues. Germline CDR1 is SGDLS and CDR2 is YYNGEE. The CDR3 loop is CASSDEDRGYEQYF. CDR3 sequence (DNA): TGTGCCAGCAGCGATGAGGACAGGGGCTACGAGCAGTACTTC.

This sequence joins TRBV4-3 and TRBJ2-7; possibly TRBD2 for D (6 bases). Per the germline V gene, CDR1 is LGHNA and CDR2 is YSLEER. This CDR3 is 15 amino acids long. V lost 2 bases, J lost 4 bases, and 15 bases lay in between. DNA for the CDR3: TGCGCCAGCAGCCAACAATTTGGCGGGGTATACGAGCAGTACTTC. This translates into CASSQQFGGVYEQYF.

The chain links TRBV25-1 to TRBJ1-2, with D maybe TRBD1 (6 bases). Germline-derived CDR1 and CDR2 are MGHDK and SYGVNS. V lost 3 bases, J lost 1 base, and 9 bases lay in between. The CDR3 covers 14 residues. CDR3 nucleotides: TGTGCCAGCAGTGAGACAGGATTTAACTATGGCTACACCTTC. It translates to CASSETGFNYGYTF.

This clone turned up a few times. The chain joins TRBV4-3 to TRBJ1-1, with D possibly being TRBD1 (5 bases). Between the trimmed V and J ends, which lost 5 bases and 3 bases, there was a span of 13 bases. Germline-derived CDR1 and CDR2 are LGHNA and YSLEER. The CDR3 is 14 residues long. The chain's CDR3 is CASSTSGGDTEAFF. In nucleotides, the CDR3 is TGCGCCAGCAGCACCAGCGGGGGGGACACTGAAGCTTTCTTT.